This T cell receptor (beta chain) was documented in a study of T-cell memory formation after mild COVID-19. This CDR3 is 15 amino acids long. The ends were cut back, 7 bases at V and 1 base at J, with 16 bases in the middle. Per germline, CDR1 LNHDA and CDR2 SQIVND (reference sequence). TCRdb re-called the 5' RACE reads through MiXCR, storing one row per CDR3 protein. The sample has 250,000 to 350,000 distinct CDR3 sequences; roughly an eighth are singletons. This clonotype was sampled from a young man who had mild COVID-19 (a few samples of this study predate the infection). Cell type and time point are not known. The sample comprised PBMCs or a T cell subset sorted from them (not recorded which). The genes are TRBV19 and TRBJ2-5; no clear D gene. The CDR3: CASTPARASQETQYF. The CDR3 DNA reads TGTGCCAGTACCCCTGCACGGGCTAGCCAAGAGACCCAGTACTTC.